This entry lists 12 T cell receptor beta chains sequenced from one sample in a study of cytomegalovirus exposure and HLA in healthy donors. The PCR contained 60 Vbeta and 13 Jbeta primers. Sequencing was performed with immunoSEQ multiplex PCR; in TCRdb, only in-frame clones are kept and a portion is missing. The sample has over 75,000 clones; less than 10% are singletons. The sample taken for sequencing was PBMCs. All receptors derive from a man aged 50-60 years in good health and CMV-seropositive.

CDR3 region: CASSLMGQVTYEQYF. The DNA of the CDR3 is TGCGCCAGCAGCTTAATGGGACAGGTCACCTACGAGCAGTACTTC. V is TRBV5-1 and J is TRBJ2-7; 8 positions match TRBD1. The V segment lost 2 bases and the J segment 2 bases; nucleotides outside the gene matches: 6. CDR3 length: 15 residues. Per germline, CDR1 SGHRS and CDR2 YFSETQ.

This clone has more than one count but fewer than ten. V is TRBV6-5 and J is TRBJ2-5; the match to TRBD2 covers 10 bases. Looked up from germline, CDR1 is MNHEY and CDR2 is SVGAGI. The length of the CDR3 is 14 residues. V was pared by 4 bases and J by 4 bases, with 3 bases of the junction left unmatched. The DNA of the CDR3 is TGTGCCAGCAGTTCTAGCGGGGGTTCAGAGACCCAGTACTTC. Protein product: CASSSSGGSETQYF.

The chain couples TRBV5-5 to TRBJ2-5, with D unresolved. Germline CDR1 SGHKS, CDR2 YYEKEE (reference sequence). This CDR3 has 13 amino acids. Trimming pared 2 bases from V and 3 bases from J, leaving 8 bases between. The CDR3 region has the DNA TGTGCCAGCAGCTTTGCCCGGGAAGAGACCCAGTACTTC. Its protein is CASSFAREETQYF.

This clone was observed a few times. The rearrangement links TRBV9 to TRBJ2-2, with 10 bases matching TRBD1. The germline gives CDR1 SGDLS, CDR2 YYNGEE. Trimming cost V 3 bases and J 4 bases; bases outside gene matches: 9. CDR3 length: 17 residues. The CDR3: CASSDYRTGGFTGELFF. CDR3 bases: TGTGCCAGCAGCGACTACCGGACAGGGGGTTTCACCGGGGAGCTGTTTTTT.

This clone was picked up a small number of times. The J gene is TRBJ2-2, the V gene TRBV29-1, with TRBD1 as a possible D gene (5 bases). Trimming removed 7 bases at V and 5 bases at J, with 20 bases between. Looked up from germline, CDR1 is SQVTM and CDR2 is ANQGSEA. The CDR3 contains 15 residues. In DNA, the CDR3 is TGCAGCGCGAAGACAGACTTAACCCTGACCGGGGAGCTGTTTTTT. Its protein is CSAKTDLTLTGELFF.

This chain links TRBV7-2 with TRBJ1-3; tentatively, D is TRBD1 (6 bases). Trimming left V 3 bases short and J 0 bases short, with 12 bases between. The CDR3 is 16 amino acids. CDR1 is SGHTA, CDR2 FQGNSA, per germline. CDR3 sequence reads: CASSLGLGGSGNTIYF. DNA of the CDR3: TGTGCCAGCAGCTTGGGGTTAGGGGGCTCTGGAAACACCATATATTTT.

The CDR3 here is CASGLGTSGKETQYF. CDR3 nucleotide sequence: TGTGCTAGTGGTTTGGGGACTAGCGGGAAAGAGACCCAGTACTTC. J is TRBJ2-5 and V is TRBV12-5, with 12 bases matching TRBD2. Trimming took 1 base from V and 3 from J; bases not matched to a gene: 0. The CDR3 totals 15 residues. In germline, CDR1 is LGHNT, CDR2 FRNRAP.

This clone came up a few times. V and J are TRBV7-8 and TRBJ1-2, with no clear D. The V gene lost 4 bases and the J gene lost 0 bases, with 6 bases spanning the gap. Germline CDR1 and CDR2: SGHVS and FQNEAQ. The CDR3 is made up of 13 amino acids. CDR3 nucleotide sequence: TGTGCCAGCAGCTCTCGGGCTAACTATGGCTACACCTTC. Encoded protein: CASSSRANYGYTF. Supplemented by reference TRBV7-8 and TRBJ1-2, the full variable domain reads GAGVSQSPRYKVAKRGQDVALRCDPISGHVSLFWYQQALGQGPEFLTYFQNEAQLDKSGLPSDRFFAERPEGSVSTLKIQRTQQEDSAVYLCASSSRANYGYTFGSGTRLTVV.

The CDR3 region has the DNA TGTGCCAGCAGTGAAAAGGGACAAAACACCGGGGAGCTGTTTTTT. Its protein product is CASSEKGQNTGELFF. The V call is TRBV2, the J call TRBJ2-2; D is perhaps TRBD1 (6 bases). Germline values: CDR1 SNHLY, CDR2 FYNNEI. The CDR3 totals 15 residues. Trimming removed 2 bases at V and 2 bases at J, with 9 bases between.

This clone appeared a few times. This chain links TRBV6-5 with TRBJ2-3; possibly TRBD2 for D (6 bases). Deletions cut 6 bases from V and 1 base from J, with 14 bases between. Germline V CDR1 and CDR2: MNHEY, SVGAGI. This CDR3 is built from 15 residues. The CDR3: CASRSRRGRTDTQYF. DNA of the CDR3: TGTGCCAGCAGGTCTCGGAGGGGTCGCACAGATACGCAGTATTTT.

This clone has more than one count but fewer than ten. The V call is TRBV5-1, the J call TRBJ2-7; D may be TRBD2 (7 bases). The V gene lost 4 bases and the J gene lost 5 bases, with 13 bases spanning the gap. CDR3 length: 13 amino acids. Germline V gene data show CDR1 as SGHRS and CDR2 as YFSETQ. CDR3 DNA: TGCGCCAGCAGCCTCGAGGGGGGGGACGAGCAGTACTTC. Translation gives CASSLEGGDEQYF.

V usage is TRBV19 and J usage is TRBJ1-4; TRBD1 matches at 7 bases. This CDR3 region has 15 residues. Germline V gives CDR1 LNHDA, CDR2 SQIVND (reference sequence). Trimming at V came to 8 bases and at J to 5 bases, leaving 11 bases not matched to a gene. CDR3 residues: CASHARQGTNEKLFF. The CDR3 DNA sequence: TGTGCCAGTCATGCCAGACAGGGAACGAATGAAAAACTGTTTTTT.